The 27 T cell receptor beta chains in this list originate from one sample, sequenced in a study of cytomegalovirus exposure and HLA in healthy donors. The PCR ran on 60 Vbeta and 13 Jbeta primers. Only in-frame clones appear in the TCRdb table, and some are missing; sequencing was by immunoSEQ multiplex PCR. The repertoire holds 120,000 to 150,000 clones, with 80% as singletons. The specimen sequenced was PBMCs. The receptors shown here come from a man aged 25 to 45 in good health and CMV-seronegative.

This CDR3 reads CASSQPTKNTGELFF. As DNA, the CDR3 is TGTGCCAGCAGCCAGCCGACTAAGAACACCGGGGAGCTGTTTTTT. The chain has TRBV7-9 and TRBJ2-2, with D possibly matching TRBD2 (5 bases). This CDR3 contains 15 residues. CDR1 SEHNR and CDR2 FQNEAQ come from the germline V gene (reference sequence). V lost 5 bases and J 1 base, leaving 11 bases between the germline ends.

This sequence joins TRBV27 and TRBJ1-1; TRBD1 matches at 12 bases. The CDR3 has 14 amino acids. Germline trimming cut 0 bases from V and 9 bases from J; bases unmatched to any gene: 2. Germline V gives CDR1 MNHEY, CDR2 SMNVEV (reference sequence). The CDR3 sequence: CASSLSGQGAKAFF. In nucleotides, the CDR3 is TGTGCCAGCAGTTTATCGGGACAGGGGGCGAAAGCTTTCTTT.

The CDR3 loop reads CASSYSGYRTGELFF. The CDR3 DNA reads as TGTGCCAGCAGTTACTCGGGCTATCGGACCGGGGAGCTGTTTTTT. The chain couples TRBV6-6 to TRBJ2-2; D gene ambiguous. The CDR3 totals 15 residues. Germline assignment: CDR1 MNHNY and CDR2 SVGAGI (reference sequence). Trimming took 0 bases from V and 5 from J, leaving 10 bases between them.

V usage is TRBV7-8 and J usage is TRBJ1-5; D is unclear. Germline V gene data show CDR1 as SGHVS and CDR2 as FQNEAQ. With 1 base removed from V and 0 bases from J, the gap between germline ends came to 7 bases. There are 15 residues in the CDR3. CDR3 sequence reads: CASSLDGFSNQPQHF. CDR3 bases: TGTGCCAGCAGCTTAGACGGGTTTAGCAATCAGCCCCAGCATTTT.

With regard to this clone: One junction end does not reproduce the germline sequence, and a read error may be involved. This rearrangement joins TRBV4-1 to TRBJ1-6; D may be TRBD1 (5 bases). Germline loops: CDR1 MGHRA, CDR2 YSYEKL. The CDR3 totals 15 residues. The CDR3 coding sequence is TGCGCCAGCAGCCAAGAGGGGCCCTCGAATTCACCCCTCAACTTT. Its protein is CASSQEGPSNSPLNF.

This chain connects TRBV25-1 to TRBJ1-1; the match to TRBD1 covers 7 bases. The CDR3 loop spans 16 amino acids. Germline V gives CDR1 MGHDK, CDR2 SYGVNS. Trimming removed 3 bases from V and 2 bases from J; junction bases left unmatched: 9. CDR3 protein: CASSDHRGIVNTEAFF. The CDR3 nucleotides read TGTGCCAGCAGTGACCACAGGGGAATCGTCAACACTGAAGCTTTCTTT.

The J gene is TRBJ1-2, the V gene TRBV5-1; D possibly corresponds to TRBD1 (6 bases). The germline V and J ends were trimmed by 0 bases and 6 bases, with 18 bases remaining between them. The CDR3 loop spans 16 amino acids. The germline V gene has CDR1 SGHRS and CDR2 YFSETQ. Here the CDR3 DNA reads TGCGCCAGCAGCTTGGAGCAGGGGATGGTTTTGAATGGCTACACCTTC. Protein sequence: CASSLEQGMVLNGYTF.

The J gene is TRBJ1-4, the V gene TRBV18; maybe TRBD1 (5 bases). In germline, CDR1 is KGHSH, CDR2 LQKENI. The germline V and J ends were trimmed by 2 bases and 6 bases, with 16 bases remaining between them. The CDR3 is made up of 16 amino acids. The CDR3, as DNA: TGTGCCAGCTCACCAATAAGGGGATCAGGGTATGAAAAACTGTTTTTT. This translates into CASSPIRGSGYEKLFF.

In DNA, the CDR3 is TGCGCCAGCAGCCAAGGGACAGGGAGTAGCCAGCCCCAGCATTTT. Encoded protein: CASSQGTGSSQPQHF. This chain connects TRBV4-1 to TRBJ1-5; 8 bases agree with TRBD1. From germline, CDR1 is MGHRA and CDR2 YSYEKL. Trimming at V came to 1 base and at J to 7 bases, leaving 6 bases not matched to a gene. The CDR3 length is 15 residues.

V usage is TRBV6-5 and J usage is TRBJ1-1; tentative D call: TRBD1 (5 bases). The germline V gene encodes CDR1 MNHEY and CDR2 SVGAGI. Deletions cut 7 bases from V and 5 bases from J, with 17 bases between. CDR3 size: 14 residues. CDR3 loop: CASNRRGPRTEAFF. CDR3 DNA: TGTGCCAGCAATAGGAGGGGCCCGAGAACTGAAGCTTTCTTT.

The rearrangement joins TRBV5-1 to TRBJ1-4; 9 positions match TRBD1. The V gene end was trimmed by 7 bases and the J gene end by 8 bases; junction bases not matched to a gene: 3. The CDR3 is 12 amino acids. CDR1 and CDR2 from the germline V gene are SGHRS and YFSETQ. The CDR3 DNA sequence: TGCGCCAGCTCGACAGGGGGAGAAAAACTGTTTTTT. This sequence encodes CASSTGGEKLFF. Full variable domain (remainder filled in from reference TRBV5-1 and TRBJ1-4): KAGVTQTPRYLIKTRGQQVTLSCSPISGHRSVSWYQQTPGQGLQFLFEYFSETQRNKGNFPGRFSGRQFSNSRSEMNVSTLELGDSALYLCASSTGGEKLFFGSGTQLSVL.

This clone was seen a few times. The chain recombines TRBV5-4 with TRBJ1-1; D is ambiguous. The V end was cut by 0 bases, the J end by 4 bases, with 4 bases between. Per the germline V gene, CDR1 is SGHNT and CDR2 is YYREEE (reference sequence). The CDR3 covers 12 residues. This chain's CDR3 is CASSLESTEAFF. The CDR3 nucleotides are TGTGCCAGCAGCTTGGAGAGCACTGAAGCTTTCTTT.

The chain links TRBV18 to TRBJ1-1; weak D call: TRBD1 (5 bases). This CDR3 is 15 amino acids long. With 2 bases removed from V and 1 base from J, the gap between germline ends came to 11 bases. Germline V lookup: CDR1 KGHSH, CDR2 LQKENI. The CDR3 sequence is CASSPSGLSNTEAFF. CDR3 bases: TGTGCCAGCTCACCATCGGGACTTTCGAACACTGAAGCTTTCTTT. Drawing the rest from reference TRBV18 and TRBJ1-1, the complete variable domain is NAGVMQNPRHLVRRRGQEARLRCSPMKGHSHVYWYRQLPEEGLKFMVYLQKENIIDESGMPKERFSAEFPKEGPSILRIQQVVRGDSAAYFCASSPSGLSNTEAFFGQGTRLTVV.

Of note for this clone: One end of the junction is discordant with germline, which a read error may explain. This rearrangement joins TRBV29-1 to TRBJ2-5, with D perhaps matching TRBD2 (7 bases). CDR1 and CDR2 (germline): SQVTM, ANQGSEA. The length of the CDR3 is 14 residues. Here the CDR3 DNA reads TGCAGCGTTGCGGGGGGCGTAAAGCAAGAGGCCCAGTACTTC. This encodes CSVAGGVKQEAQYF.

Many counts were recorded for this clone. The genes are TRBV7-9 and TRBJ2-7; 9 bases fit TRBD2. Germline V gene data show CDR1 as SEHNR and CDR2 as FQNEAQ (reference sequence). The V and J ends lost 1 base and 2 bases, in that order; junction bases with no gene match: 0. This CDR3 spans 14 amino acids. The CDR3 reads CASSLGTSAYEQYF. CDR3 nucleotides: TGTGCCAGCAGCTTAGGGACTAGCGCCTACGAGCAGTACTTC. Full variable domain (missing parts from reference TRBV7-9 and TRBJ2-7): DTGVSQNPRHKITKRGQNVTFRCDPISEHNRLYWYRQTLGQGPEFLTYFQNEAQLEKSRLLSDRFSAERPKGSFSTLEIQRTEQGDSAMYLCASSLGTSAYEQYFGPGTRLTVT.

The chain links TRBV28 to TRBJ2-6, with TRBD1 matching over 7 bases. The CDR3 totals 17 residues. With V trimmed by 3 bases and J by 4 bases, 9 bases remained unmatched. CDR1 is MDHEN, CDR2 SYDVKM, per germline. CDR3 residues: CASSLREGARGANVLTF. CDR3 DNA: TGTGCCAGCAGTTTGAGAGAGGGGGCGCGGGGGGCCAACGTCCTGACTTTC.

On this clone itself: At one end the junction does not follow the germline gene, possibly because of a read error. The gene calls are TRBV7-8 and TRBJ1-5; maybe TRBD1 (5 bases). The CDR3 extends over 17 amino acids. Germline V gene data show CDR1 as SGHVS and CDR2 as FQNEAQ. The CDR3 coding sequence is TGTGCCAGCAGCTTAGCGGGAAGGGGAACAGGCAATCAGCCCCAGAATTTT. Translating gives CASSLAGRGTGNQPQNF.

This chain uses TRBV5-4 with TRBJ2-3; no clear D gene. The CDR3 is made up of 14 amino acids. Per germline, CDR1 SGHNT and CDR2 YYREEE (reference sequence). The V gene lost 2 bases and the J gene lost 0 bases, with 7 bases spanning the gap. The CDR3 sequence: CASSFYWSTDTQYF. DNA of the CDR3: TGTGCCAGCAGCTTTTACTGGAGCACAGATACGCAGTATTTT. Complete variable domain (other parts from reference TRBV5-4 and TRBJ2-3): ETGVTQSPTHLIKTRGQQVTLRCSSQSGHNTVSWYQQALGQGPQFIFQYYREEENGRGNFPPRFSGLQFPNYSSELNVNALELDDSALYLCASSFYWSTDTQYFGPGTRLTVL.

The chain joins TRBV5-1 to TRBJ2-7; 10 bases line up with TRBD2. Germline loops: CDR1 SGHRS, CDR2 YFSETQ. This CDR3 comprises 16 residues. J was trimmed by 7 bases and V by 5 bases; bases with no gene match: 15. The CDR3 region is CASSSRSSGGYGEQYF. CDR3 DNA: TGCGCCAGCAGTTCAAGATCTAGCGGGGGCTATGGAGAGCAGTACTTC.

The chain uses TRBV6-5 and TRBJ2-5, with D tentatively TRBD1 (6 bases). V gave up 2 bases and J gave up 9 bases, with 16 bases separating them. The CDR3 is 14 residues long. Germline-derived CDR1 and CDR2 are MNHEY and SVGAGI. Written as DNA, the CDR3 is TGTGCCAGCAGTTACCCAGGGGTCCAAGGAGCCCAGTACTTC. Its translation: CASSYPGVQGAQYF.

J is TRBJ2-2 and V is TRBV30, with D maybe TRBD2 (5 bases). V shed 1 base and J shed 4 bases, with 13 bases lying between them. This CDR3 has 15 residues. The germline V gene has CDR1 GTSNPN and CDR2 SVGIG (reference sequence). The CDR3 here is CAWSGGVAGTGELFF. The CDR3, as DNA: TGTGCCTGGAGTGGTGGGGTCGCGGGCACCGGGGAGCTGTTTTTT.

The chain links TRBV6-1 to TRBJ1-3, with D possibly being TRBD1 (6 bases). CDR3 length: 15 amino acids. The germline gives CDR1 MNHNS, CDR2 SASEGT. V was clipped by 4 bases and J by 9 bases, with 19 bases between them. For the CDR3, the DNA is TGTGCCAGCAGTGGACCGGACAGCTCAGGGTGCACCATATATTTT. Protein: CASSGPDSSGCTIYF.

This chain links TRBV2 with TRBJ1-2; no clear D. The ends were cut back, 5 bases at V and 4 bases at J, with 23 bases in the middle. Germline loops: CDR1 SNHLY, CDR2 FYNNEI. The CDR3 length is 17 residues. The CDR3 sequence: CASSTGRPFGGFYGYTF. CDR3 bases: TGTGCCAGCAGTACCGGGAGACCTTTCGGTGGCTTCTATGGCTACACCTTC.

The rearrangement joins TRBV19 to TRBJ2-3; 13 nucleotides align to TRBD2. Germline CDR1 LNHDA, CDR2 SQIVND (reference sequence). The CDR3 is made up of 15 amino acids. V gave up 11 bases and J gave up 4 bases; unmatched junction bases: 9. The CDR3 protein is CACAMGLAGPDTQYF. The CDR3, as DNA: TGTGCCTGCGCAATGGGACTAGCGGGACCAGATACGCAGTATTTT.

The chain employs TRBV5-1 and TRBJ1-5, with TRBD1 as a possible D gene (6 bases). The germline V gene encodes CDR1 SGHRS and CDR2 YFSETQ. Trimming removed 1 base from V and 1 base from J, with 9 bases in between. The CDR3 is 15 residues long. The CDR3 DNA is TGCGCCAGCAGCTTGACAGGGTCCAGCAATCAGCCCCAGCATTTT. As protein: CASSLTGSSNQPQHF.

The chain uses TRBV7-9 and TRBJ1-2; no clear D gene. Germline V CDR1 and CDR2: SEHNR, FQNEAQ (reference sequence). This CDR3 contains 14 residues. Trimming took off 7 bases at V and 4 bases at J, with 16 bases between the two ends. The CDR3 region has the DNA TGTGCCAGCACTCCCGGAGGTCCCGTCTATGGCTACACCTTC. Translated: CASTPGGPVYGYTF.

This sequence joins TRBV28 and TRBJ1-5; the D is unclear. With 6 bases removed from V and 1 base from J, the gap between germline ends came to 10 bases. CDR3 length: 14 amino acids. Germline-derived CDR1 and CDR2 are MDHEN and SYDVKM. CDR3 residues: CASSPIESNQPQHF. DNA of the CDR3: TGTGCCAGCAGCCCCATAGAGAGCAATCAGCCCCAGCATTTT.